These 14 T cell receptor beta chains came from one sample sequenced in a study of T cells in Graves' hyperthyroidism and ophthalmopathy. RNA transcripts gave rise to amplified TCR beta CDR3 regions. HTBI primers drove first-round RT-PCR of the TCR CDR3. MiXCR, applied by TCRdb to the multiplex PCR reads, yields one record per CDR3 protein. Among a few hundred thousand distinct CDR3 sequences listed, approximately 15% were seen once. The sample was blood. The receptors originated from a woman aged 25 to 39 with Graves' hyperthyroidism that later progressed to Graves' ophthalmopathy.

Concerning this clonotype: This may be a read error, as it is one base from a much larger clone. The chain links TRBV9 to TRBJ1-6; the D gene is possibly TRBD1 (5 bases). Per the germline V gene, CDR1 is SGDLS and CDR2 is YYNGEE. This CDR3 region has 15 residues. The CDR3: CASGGSSSYNSSLHF. CDR3 DNA sequence: TGTGCCAGCGGGGGTTCGAGCTCCTATAATTCATCCCTCCACTTT.

This clonotype was seen repeatedly, ten times or more. The chain is built from TRBV7-8 and TRBJ2-1; TRBD2 matches 12 bases. The germline gives CDR1 SGHVS, CDR2 FQNEAQ. The junction had 11 bases not matched to a gene; V was cut back by 5 bases and J by 3 bases. This CDR3 has 18 residues. CDR3 in amino acids: CASSLPRTSGANYNEQFF. DNA for the CDR3: TGTGCCAGCAGCCTCCCTCGGACTAGCGGGGCCAACTACAATGAGCAGTTCTTC.

The CDR3: CASSAGGNYGYTF. DNA for the CDR3: TGTGCCAGTAGCGCAGGGGGCAACTATGGCTACACCTTC. V gene TRBV19 combines with J gene TRBJ1-2; 8 positions match TRBD1. The CDR3 is 13 amino acids. J gave up 2 bases and V 6 bases, and 2 bases lay outside the gene matches. The germline V gene has CDR1 LNHDA and CDR2 SQIVND (reference sequence). Supplemented by reference TRBV19 and TRBJ1-2, the full variable domain reads DGGITQSPKYLFRKEGQNVTLSCEQNLNHDAMYWYRQDPGQGLRLIYYSQIVNDFQKGDIAEGYSVSREKKESFPLTVTSAQKNPTAFYLCASSAGGNYGYTFGSGTRLTVV.

This clonotype was detected ten times or more. The chain employs TRBV7-3 and TRBJ2-7; D remains ambiguous. Between the trimmed V and J ends, which lost 3 bases and 5 bases, there was a span of 11 bases. The V gene's germline CDR1 is SGHTA and CDR2 FQGTGA. The CDR3 consists of 13 residues. The CDR3 is CASSLLDGNEQYF. CDR3 DNA sequence: TGTGCCAGCAGCTTGCTGGACGGAAACGAGCAGTACTTC.

In its sample, this clonotype was seen many times. The chain links TRBV7-9 to TRBJ2-5, with a weak D call TRBD1 (5 bases). Per the germline V gene, CDR1 is SEHNR and CDR2 is FQNEAQ (reference sequence). V was pared by 5 bases and J by 5 bases, with 12 bases between. This CDR3 is 13 amino acids long. CDR3: CASSVRVLETQYF. CDR3 nucleotide sequence: TGTGCCAGCAGCGTCAGGGTTTTGGAGACCCAGTACTTC.

This clonotype was observed a few times. The chain links TRBV6-5 to TRBJ1-4, with D perhaps matching TRBD1 (6 bases). Trimming stripped 7 bases from V and 7 bases from J, with 22 bases between. There are 16 residues in the CDR3. Germline CDR1 reads MNHEY; CDR2 reads SVGAGI. The chain's CDR3 is CASTPRGAGQGEKLFF. For the CDR3, the DNA is TGTGCCAGCACCCCCCGGGGGGCCGGGCAAGGTGAAAAACTGTTTTTT.

Details on this clonotype: This may stem from a read error, because a much larger clone lies one nucleotide away. V and J are TRBV29-1 and TRBJ2-7; 9 nucleotides line up with TRBD2. The germline gives CDR1 SQVTM, CDR2 ANQGSEA. The CDR3 sequence is 15 residues long. The CDR3 is CSVEGVEREAYKQYF. DNA for the CDR3: TGCAGCGTTGAGGGGGTCGAGCGGGAGGCCTACAAGCAGTACTTC.

This chain connects TRBV6-5 to TRBJ2-2, with 7 bases fitting TRBD2. This CDR3 has 17 residues. Germline V gene sequence: CDR1 MNHEY, CDR2 SVGAGI. With 0 bases clipped from V and 1 base from J, the junction kept 5 bases outside the gene matches. The CDR3 DNA is TGTGCCAGCAGTTACTCGGGGACTATGGTGAACACCGGGGAGCTGTTTTTT. It specifies CASSYSGTMVNTGELFF.

This clonotype occurred many times. The chain is built from TRBV15 and TRBJ2-1, with D possibly being TRBD2 (6 bases). The CDR3 consists of 18 residues. Germline loops: CDR1 LNHNV, CDR2 YYDKDF (reference sequence). Trimming took 0 bases from V and 0 from J, leaving 15 bases between them. The CDR3 spells CATSRDLVTGSSYNEQFF. The CDR3 region has the DNA TGTGCCACCAGCAGAGATCTGGTGACCGGGAGCTCCTACAATGAGCAGTTCTTC.

This clonotype was observed at least ten times. The CDR3 DNA sequence: TGTGCCAGCAGTGAATATCCAGCTTCTGGGGCCAACGTCCTGACTTTC. This gives the protein CASSEYPASGANVLTF. The rearrangement uses TRBV25-1 and TRBJ2-6, with D unresolved. Per germline, CDR1 MGHDK and CDR2 SYGVNS. Between the trimmed V and J ends, which lost 0 bases and 1 base, there was a span of 7 bases. The length of the CDR3 is 16 residues.

As DNA, the CDR3 is TGTGCCAGTAGCCCGGCAGAGGGACCCGAGCAGTACTTC. This encodes CASSPAEGPEQYF. This rearrangement joins TRBV19 to TRBJ2-7; either TRBD1 or TRBD2 may fit D (5 bases each). The CDR3 covers 13 residues. Germline V gene sequence: CDR1 LNHDA, CDR2 SQIVND (reference sequence). V was clipped by 6 bases and J by 6 bases, with 15 bases between them.

This clonotype occurred many times. The chain is built from TRBV9 and TRBJ1-2, with 9 bases matching TRBD1. CDR1 is SGDLS and CDR2 is YYNGEE in the germline V gene. The CDR3 has 14 amino acids. With V trimmed by 3 bases and J by 7 bases, 7 bases remained unmatched. The CDR3 region has the DNA TGTGCCAGCAGCGAAGGGACAGGGATCGGTGGCTACACCTTC. Translation: CASSEGTGIGGYTF.

This rearrangement joins TRBV12-5 to TRBJ1-5; 8 positions match TRBD1. Losses at the gene ends were 0 bases for V and 5 bases for J; bases not matched to a gene: 3. CDR1 LGHNT and CDR2 FRNRAP come from the germline V gene. The CDR3 length is 15 residues. The CDR3 here is CASGLVQGGDQPQHF. The DNA for the CDR3 is TGTGCTAGTGGTTTGGTACAGGGGGGGGATCAGCCCCAGCATTTT.

The rearrangement uses TRBV30 and TRBJ1-3; weak D call: TRBD1 (5 bases). Germline CDR1 GTSNPN, CDR2 SVGIG (reference sequence). The CDR3 sequence is 14 residues long. The V end was cut by 8 bases, the J end by 2 bases, with 16 bases between. The CDR3 DNA reads as TGTGCCCGCTCCCCACCGGGGGCTGGAAACACCATATATTTT. This gives the protein CARSPPGAGNTIYF.